Below, 8 T cell receptor beta chains from the same sample are listed, as sequenced in a study of T cell repertoires in cytomegalovirus infection. These receptors lack a known antigen. Each CDR3 protein gets one entry after TCRdb re-called the reads with MiXCR. The sample has about 130,000 distinct CDR3 sequences, about 31% seen once. Source: CD8+ T cells from cultured PBMCs, taken from culture after CMV antigen stimulation. Source of these receptors: a human donor in good health (CMV status not recorded). Some clones in this sample may be carry-over from other donors' samples.

This clonotype was counted ten times or more. The chain uses TRBV6-5 and TRBJ2-1; D gene ambiguous. CDR1 is MNHEY, CDR2 SVGAGI, per germline. V was clipped by 0 bases and J by 5 bases, with 8 bases between them. The CDR3 spans 14 residues. CDR3 amino acids: CASSYSDGDNEQFF. The CDR3 nucleotides are TGTGCCAGCAGTTACTCGGACGGTGACAATGAGCAGTTCTTC.

Worth noting for this clonotype: An end of the junction does not agree with germline; a read error may underlie this. V and J are TRBV4-1 and TRBJ1-4; 7 nucleotides agree with TRBD1. Per germline, CDR1 MGHRA and CDR2 YSYEKL. The CDR3 is 16 amino acids. The CDR3 sequence is CASSQEDREVNEKLFF. The CDR3, as DNA: TGTGCCAGCAGCCAAGAAGACAGGGAGGTTAATGAAAAACTGTTTTTT.

This clonotype was observed many times. The rearrangement links TRBV28 to TRBJ2-7; 12 positions match TRBD1. The germline V gene has CDR1 MDHEN and CDR2 SYDVKM. V gave up 5 bases and J gave up 5 bases; unmatched junction bases: 4. CDR3 size: 14 residues. CDR3 DNA sequence: TGTGCCAGCAGTCTCGGGACAGGGGGCAACGAGCAGTACTTC. This gives the protein CASSLGTGGNEQYF.

A few counts support this clonotype. This rearrangement joins TRBV27 to TRBJ2-1; D possibly corresponds to TRBD2 (7 bases). V was clipped by 2 bases and J by 8 bases, with 13 bases between them. This CDR3 comprises 14 residues. CDR1 is MNHEY, CDR2 SMNVEV, per germline (reference sequence). The CDR3 DNA reads TGTGCCAGCAGTTTAAGTGGGGGGGCTTATGAGCAGTTCTTC. Its protein is CASSLSGGAYEQFF.

The chain links TRBV7-9 to TRBJ2-2; D remains ambiguous. V shed 11 bases and J shed 1 base, with 14 bases lying between them. The CDR3 covers 14 residues. CDR1 SEHNR and CDR2 FQNEAQ come from the germline V gene (reference sequence). CDR3 DNA: TGTGCCGGGCCCAGGTGGGGGAACACCGGGGAGCTGTTTTTT. Translated: CAGPRWGNTGELFF.

The chain employs TRBV11-2 and TRBJ2-7; 9 bases agree with TRBD1. The germline V gene encodes CDR1 SGHAT and CDR2 FQNNGV. The junction had 7 bases not matched to a gene; V was cut back by 2 bases and J by 2 bases. The CDR3 runs to 16 residues. The CDR3 is CASSLTPGQGAYEQYF. The CDR3, as DNA: TGTGCCAGCAGCTTAACGCCGGGACAGGGAGCCTACGAGCAGTACTTC.

J is TRBJ2-1 and V is TRBV7-6; the D is unclear. The CDR3 runs 13 residues. The V and J ends lost 0 bases and 4 bases respectively, with 4 bases between them. Germline loops: CDR1 SGHVS, CDR2 FNYEAQ. The DNA of the CDR3 is TGTGCCAGCAGCTTAGCACAGTACAATGAGCAGTTCTTC. It yields the protein CASSLAQYNEQFF.

Only a few counts were recorded for this clonotype. The gene calls are TRBV5-4 and TRBJ1-2; weak D call: TRBD1 (6 bases). Deletions cut 0 bases from V and 3 bases from J, with 9 bases between. Germline loops: CDR1 SGHNT, CDR2 YYREEE (reference sequence). There are 14 residues in the CDR3. The CDR3 here is CASSLDGGHYGYTF. CDR3 in DNA: TGTGCCAGCAGCTTGGATGGGGGGCACTATGGCTACACCTTC.